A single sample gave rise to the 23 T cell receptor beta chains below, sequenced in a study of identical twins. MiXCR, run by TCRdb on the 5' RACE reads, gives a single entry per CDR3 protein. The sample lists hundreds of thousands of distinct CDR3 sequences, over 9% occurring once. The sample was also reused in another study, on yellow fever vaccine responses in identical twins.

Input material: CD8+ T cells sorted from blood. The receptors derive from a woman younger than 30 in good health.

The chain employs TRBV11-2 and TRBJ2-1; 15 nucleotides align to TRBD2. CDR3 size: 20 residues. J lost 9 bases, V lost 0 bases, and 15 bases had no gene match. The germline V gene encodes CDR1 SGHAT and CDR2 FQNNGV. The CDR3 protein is CASSLDPRTSGRAKTVEQFF. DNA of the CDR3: TGTGCCAGCAGCTTAGATCCCCGGACTAGCGGGAGGGCTAAGACGGTTGAGCAGTTCTTC.

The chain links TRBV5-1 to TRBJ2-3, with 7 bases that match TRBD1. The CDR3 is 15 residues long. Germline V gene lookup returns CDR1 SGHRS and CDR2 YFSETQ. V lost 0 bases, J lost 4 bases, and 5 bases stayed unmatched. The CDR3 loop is CASSLEAQGADTQYF. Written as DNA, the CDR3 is TGCGCCAGCAGCTTGGAGGCCCAGGGGGCAGATACGCAGTATTTT.

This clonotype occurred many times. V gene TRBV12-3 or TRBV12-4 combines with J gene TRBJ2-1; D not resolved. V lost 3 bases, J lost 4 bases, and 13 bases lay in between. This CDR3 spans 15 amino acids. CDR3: CASSFRRSLYNEQFF. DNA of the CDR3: TGTGCCAGCAGTTTCAGGCGGTCCTTATACAATGAGCAGTTCTTC.

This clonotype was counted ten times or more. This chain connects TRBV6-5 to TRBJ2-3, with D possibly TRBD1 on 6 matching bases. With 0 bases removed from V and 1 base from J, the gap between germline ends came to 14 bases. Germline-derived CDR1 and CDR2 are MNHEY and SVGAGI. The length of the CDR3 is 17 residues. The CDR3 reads CASSYSIPTGGTDTQYF. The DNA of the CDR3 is TGTGCCAGCAGTTACTCAATTCCGACAGGTGGCACAGATACGCAGTATTTT.

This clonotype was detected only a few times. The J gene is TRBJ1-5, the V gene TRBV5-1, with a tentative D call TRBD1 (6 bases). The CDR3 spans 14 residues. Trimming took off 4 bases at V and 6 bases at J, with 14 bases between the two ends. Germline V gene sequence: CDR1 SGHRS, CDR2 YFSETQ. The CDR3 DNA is TGCGCCAGCAGCGAAGGACAGTACGCTCAGCCCCAGCATTTT. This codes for CASSEGQYAQPQHF.

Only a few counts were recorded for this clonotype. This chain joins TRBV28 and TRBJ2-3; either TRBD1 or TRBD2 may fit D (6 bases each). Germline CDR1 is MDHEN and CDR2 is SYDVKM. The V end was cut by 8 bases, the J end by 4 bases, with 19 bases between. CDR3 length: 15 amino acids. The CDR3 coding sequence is TGTGCCAGCTCGGTAGGGGGGCAGAATGCAGATACGCAGTATTTT. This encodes CASSVGGQNADTQYF. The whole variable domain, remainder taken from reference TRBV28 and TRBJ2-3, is DVKVTQSSRYLVKRTGEKVFLECVQDMDHENMFWYRQDPGLGLRLIYFSYDVKMKEKGDIPEGYSVSREKKERFSLILESASTNQTSMYLCASSVGGQNADTQYFGPGTRLTVL.

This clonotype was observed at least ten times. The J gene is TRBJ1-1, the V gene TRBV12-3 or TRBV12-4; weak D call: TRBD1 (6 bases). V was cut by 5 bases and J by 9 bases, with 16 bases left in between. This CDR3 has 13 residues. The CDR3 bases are TGTGCCAGCAGTCCCACCGCGGGGGGGCAAGCTTTCTTT. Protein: CASSPTAGGQAFF.

The CDR3 DNA follows: TGTGCCAGCTTGGACAGGGCTGAGCAGTTCTTC. It codes for CASLDRAEQFF. V and J are TRBV7-9 and TRBJ2-1; 8 nucleotides agree with TRBD1. Trimming cost V 8 bases and J 9 bases; bases outside gene matches: 3. Germline CDR1 SEHNR, CDR2 FQNEAQ (reference sequence). The CDR3 spans 11 residues.

CDR3 nucleotides: TGTGCCAGCAGCCAAATTCCGACAGTTGTGAACACTGAAGCTTTCTTT. Translated, it gives CASSQIPTVVNTEAFF. This sequence joins TRBV3-1 and TRBJ1-1, with D maybe TRBD1 (5 bases). Trimming took 2 bases from V and 0 from J, leaving 13 bases between them. The CDR3 runs to 16 residues. Per the germline V gene, CDR1 is LGHDT and CDR2 is YNNKEL (reference sequence).

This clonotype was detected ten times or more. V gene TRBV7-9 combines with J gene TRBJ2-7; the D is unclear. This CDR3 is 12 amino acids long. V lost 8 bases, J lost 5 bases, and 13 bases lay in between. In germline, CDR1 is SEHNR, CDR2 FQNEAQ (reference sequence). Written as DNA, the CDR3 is TGTGCCAGCGCGCCGACTTTCCACGAGCAGTACTTC. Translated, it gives CASAPTFHEQYF.

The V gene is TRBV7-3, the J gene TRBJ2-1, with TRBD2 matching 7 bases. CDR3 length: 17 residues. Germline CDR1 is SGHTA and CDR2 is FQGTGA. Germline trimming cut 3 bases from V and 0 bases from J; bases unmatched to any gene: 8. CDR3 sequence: CASSLGGGPSSYNEQFF. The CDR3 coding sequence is TGTGCCAGCAGCTTGGGGGGAGGGCCGAGCTCCTACAATGAGCAGTTCTTC. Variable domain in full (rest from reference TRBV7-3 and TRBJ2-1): GAGVSQTPSNKVTEKGKYVELRCDPISGHTALYWYRQSLGQGPEFLIYFQGTGAADDSGLPNDRFFAVRPEGSVSTLKIQRTERGDSAVYLCASSLGGGPSSYNEQFFGPGTRLTVL.

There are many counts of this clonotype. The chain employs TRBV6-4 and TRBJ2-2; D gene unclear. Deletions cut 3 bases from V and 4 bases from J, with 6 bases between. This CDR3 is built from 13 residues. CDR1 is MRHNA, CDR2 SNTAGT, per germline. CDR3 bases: TGTGCCAGCAGTGAGACAACCACCGGGGAGCTGTTTTTT. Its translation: CASSETTTGELFF.

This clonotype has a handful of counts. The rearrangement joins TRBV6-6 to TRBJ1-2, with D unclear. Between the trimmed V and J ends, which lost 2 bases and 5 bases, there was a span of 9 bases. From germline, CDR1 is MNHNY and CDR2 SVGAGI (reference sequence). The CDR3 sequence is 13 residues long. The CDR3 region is CASSYLTEYGYTF. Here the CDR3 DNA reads TGTGCCAGCAGTTACCTGACGGAATATGGCTACACCTTC.

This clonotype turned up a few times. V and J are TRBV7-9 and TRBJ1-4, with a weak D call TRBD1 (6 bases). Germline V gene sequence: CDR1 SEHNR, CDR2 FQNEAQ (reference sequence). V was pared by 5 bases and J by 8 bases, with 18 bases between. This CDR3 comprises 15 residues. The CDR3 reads CASSPRGARKEKLFF. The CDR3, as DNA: TGTGCCAGCAGCCCAAGGGGGGCGCGGAAAGAAAAACTGTTTTTT.

DNA of the CDR3: TGTGCCAGCAGTGATGCGGTCACTGAAGCTTTCTTT. Amino acid sequence: CASSDAVTEAFF. The chain joins TRBV2 to TRBJ1-1; D unclear. V was clipped by 3 bases and J by 4 bases, with 6 bases between them. The CDR3 extends over 12 amino acids. The germline CDR1 and CDR2 sequences are SNHLY and FYNNEI.

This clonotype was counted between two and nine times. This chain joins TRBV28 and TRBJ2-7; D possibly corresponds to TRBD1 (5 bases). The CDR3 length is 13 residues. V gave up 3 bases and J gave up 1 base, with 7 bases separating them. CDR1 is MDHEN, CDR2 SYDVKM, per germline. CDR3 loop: CASSFAGSYEQYF. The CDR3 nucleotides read TGTGCCAGCAGTTTCGCAGGGTCCTACGAGCAGTACTTC. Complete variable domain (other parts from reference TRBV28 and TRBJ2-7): DVKVTQSSRYLVKRTGEKVFLECVQDMDHENMFWYRQDPGLGLRLIYFSYDVKMKEKGDIPEGYSVSREKKERFSLILESASTNQTSMYLCASSFAGSYEQYFGPGTRLTVT.

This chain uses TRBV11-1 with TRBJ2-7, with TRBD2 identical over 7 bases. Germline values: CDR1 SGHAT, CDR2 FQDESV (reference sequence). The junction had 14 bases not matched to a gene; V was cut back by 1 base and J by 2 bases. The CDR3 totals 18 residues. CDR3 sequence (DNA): TGTGCCAGCAGCTTAGGCAGGGCCTCCCCGGGAGGAACCTACGAGCAGTACTTC. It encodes CASSLGRASPGGTYEQYF.

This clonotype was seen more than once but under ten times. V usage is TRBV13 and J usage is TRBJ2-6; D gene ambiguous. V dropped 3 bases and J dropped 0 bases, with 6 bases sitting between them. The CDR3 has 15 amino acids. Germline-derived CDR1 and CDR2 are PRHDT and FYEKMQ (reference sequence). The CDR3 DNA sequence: TGTGCCAGCAGCTTTGGGTTCTCTGGGGCCAACGTCCTGACTTTC. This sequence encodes CASSFGFSGANVLTF.

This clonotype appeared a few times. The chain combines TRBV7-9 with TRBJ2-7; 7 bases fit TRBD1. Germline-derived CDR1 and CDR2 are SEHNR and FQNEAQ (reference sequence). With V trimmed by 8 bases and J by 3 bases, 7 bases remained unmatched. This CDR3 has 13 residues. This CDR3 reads CASSDRRSYEQYF. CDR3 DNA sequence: TGTGCCAGCTCGGACAGGAGAAGCTACGAGCAGTACTTC.

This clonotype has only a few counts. The CDR3 nucleotides read TGTGCCAGCAGCTTAGGGTACGTGACAGATACGCAGTATTTT. Residues: CASSLGYVTDTQYF. This chain uses TRBV7-9 with TRBJ2-3, with D uncertain. The CDR3 runs 14 residues. Germline loops: CDR1 SEHNR, CDR2 FQNEAQ (reference sequence). V lost 1 base, J lost 3 bases, and 8 bases lay in between.

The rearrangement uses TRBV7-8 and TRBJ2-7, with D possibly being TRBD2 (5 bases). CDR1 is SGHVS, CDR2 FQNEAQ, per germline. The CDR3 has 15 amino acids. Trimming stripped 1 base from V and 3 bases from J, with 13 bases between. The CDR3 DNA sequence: TGTGCCAGCAGCTTAGAATCGAGGGAAAACTACGAGCAGTACTTC. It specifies CASSLESRENYEQYF. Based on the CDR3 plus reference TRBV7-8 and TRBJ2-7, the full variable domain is GAGVSQSPRYKVAKRGQDVALRCDPISGHVSLFWYQQALGQGPEFLTYFQNEAQLDKSGLPSDRFFAERPEGSVSTLKIQRTQQEDSAVYLCASSLESRENYEQYFGPGTRLTVT.

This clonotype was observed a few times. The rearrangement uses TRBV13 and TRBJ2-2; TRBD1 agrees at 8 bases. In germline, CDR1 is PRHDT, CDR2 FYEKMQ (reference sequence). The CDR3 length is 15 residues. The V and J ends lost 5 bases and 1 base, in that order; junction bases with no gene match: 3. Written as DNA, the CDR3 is TGTGCCAGCAGCCTCAGGGGGCAGAACACCGGGGAGCTGTTTTTT. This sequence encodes CASSLRGQNTGELFF.

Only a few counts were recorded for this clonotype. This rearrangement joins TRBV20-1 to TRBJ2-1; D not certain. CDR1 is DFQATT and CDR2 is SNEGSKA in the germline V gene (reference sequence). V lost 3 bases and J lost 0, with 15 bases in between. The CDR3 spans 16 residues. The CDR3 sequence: CSASEVASTSYNEQFF. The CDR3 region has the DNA TGCAGTGCTAGTGAGGTTGCGTCTACCTCCTACAATGAGCAGTTCTTC.